This note documents a single T cell receptor beta chain sequence. Its antigen remains unidentified. The PCR ran on 60 Vbeta and 13 Jbeta primers. Produced via immunoSEQ multiplex PCR; TCRdb's table is partial and in-frame only. The sample records over 200,000 clones, more than 75% being singletons. J gave up 7 bases and V 9 bases, and 6 bases lay outside the gene matches. Germline loops: CDR1 LNHDA, CDR2 SQIVND (reference sequence). The CDR3 sequence is 12 residues long. This entry is derived from a study of cytomegalovirus exposure and HLA in healthy donors. General study findings and limits: Later, TCR association rates were found to vary by HLA locus, highest for DRB1 and lowest for HLA-C.

The TCR originated in a male donor in good health and CMV-seronegative. Material: PBMCs. The rearrangement uses TRBV19 and TRBJ2-7; 10 nucleotides line up with TRBD1. The CDR3 loop reads CASRQGADEQYF. DNA for the CDR3: TGTGCCAGCAGACAGGGGGCGGATGAGCAGTACTTC.